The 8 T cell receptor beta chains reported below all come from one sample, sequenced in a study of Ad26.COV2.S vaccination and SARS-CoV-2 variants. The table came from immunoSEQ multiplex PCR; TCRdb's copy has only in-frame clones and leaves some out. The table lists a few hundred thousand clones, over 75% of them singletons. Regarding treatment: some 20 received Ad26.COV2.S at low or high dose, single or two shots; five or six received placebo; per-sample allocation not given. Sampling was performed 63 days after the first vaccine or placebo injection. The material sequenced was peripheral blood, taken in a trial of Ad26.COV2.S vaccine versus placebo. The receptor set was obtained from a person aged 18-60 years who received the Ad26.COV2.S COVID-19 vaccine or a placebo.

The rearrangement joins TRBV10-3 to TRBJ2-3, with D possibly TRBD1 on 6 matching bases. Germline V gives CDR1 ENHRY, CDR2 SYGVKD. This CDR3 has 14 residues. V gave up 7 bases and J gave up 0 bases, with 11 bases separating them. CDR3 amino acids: CAINPGHSTDTQYF. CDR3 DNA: TGTGCCATCAATCCGGGACACAGCACAGATACGCAGTATTTT.

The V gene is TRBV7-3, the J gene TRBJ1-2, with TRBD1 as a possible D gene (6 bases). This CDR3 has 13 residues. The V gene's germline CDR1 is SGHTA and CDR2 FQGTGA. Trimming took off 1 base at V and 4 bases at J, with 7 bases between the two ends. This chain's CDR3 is CASSLIQGYGYTF. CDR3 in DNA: TGTGCCAGCAGCTTAATACAGGGCTATGGCTACACCTTC. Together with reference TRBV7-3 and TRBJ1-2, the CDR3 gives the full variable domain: GAGVSQTPSNKVTEKGKYVELRCDPISGHTALYWYRQSLGQGPEFLIYFQGTGAADDSGLPNDRFFAVRPEGSVSTLKIQRTERGDSAVYLCASSLIQGYGYTFGSGTRLTVV.

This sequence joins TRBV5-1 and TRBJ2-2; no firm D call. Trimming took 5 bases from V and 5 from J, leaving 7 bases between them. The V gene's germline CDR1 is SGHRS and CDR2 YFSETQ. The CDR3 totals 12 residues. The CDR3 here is CASSKRTGELFF. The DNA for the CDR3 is TGCGCCAGCAGTAAAAGGACCGGGGAGCTGTTTTTT.

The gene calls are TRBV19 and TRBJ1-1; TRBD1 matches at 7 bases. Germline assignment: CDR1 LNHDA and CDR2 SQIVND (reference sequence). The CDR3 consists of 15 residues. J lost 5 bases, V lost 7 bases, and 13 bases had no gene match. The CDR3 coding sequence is TGTGCCAGTAAGGGACAGCCCTTTTTTACAACTGAAGCTTTCTTT. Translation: CASKGQPFFTTEAFF.

The CDR3 bases are TGTGCCAGCAGCCCTTCCAGGGGAAACTATGGCTACACCTTC. Protein: CASSPSRGNYGYTF. The chain uses TRBV9 and TRBJ1-2, with D possibly TRBD1 on 6 matching bases. CDR1 is SGDLS and CDR2 is YYNGEE in the germline V gene. CDR3 size: 14 residues. Trimming took off 4 bases at V and 2 bases at J, with 12 bases between the two ends.

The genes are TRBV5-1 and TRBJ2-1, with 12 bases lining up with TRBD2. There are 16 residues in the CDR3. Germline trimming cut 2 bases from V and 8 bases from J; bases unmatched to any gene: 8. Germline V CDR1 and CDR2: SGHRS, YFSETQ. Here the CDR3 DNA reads TGCGCCAGCAGCTTTACTAGCGGGGGGCGAAGGTATGAGCAGTTCTTC. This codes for CASSFTSGGRRYEQFF.

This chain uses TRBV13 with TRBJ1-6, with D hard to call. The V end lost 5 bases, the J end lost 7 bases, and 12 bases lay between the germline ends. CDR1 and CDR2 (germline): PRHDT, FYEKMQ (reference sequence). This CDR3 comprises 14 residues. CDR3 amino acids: CASSRSPGNSPLHF. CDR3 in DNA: TGTGCCAGCAGCCGAAGTCCTGGGAATTCACCCCTCCACTTT.

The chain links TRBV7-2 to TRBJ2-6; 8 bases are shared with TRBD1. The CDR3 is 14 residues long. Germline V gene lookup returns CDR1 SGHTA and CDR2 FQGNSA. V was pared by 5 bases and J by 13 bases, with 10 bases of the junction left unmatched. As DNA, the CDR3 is TGTGCCAGCAGCACCGGGACAGGCGCAGTGGTCCTGACTTTC. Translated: CASSTGTGAVVLTF.